The entry below describes one TCR beta chain. The data were taken from a study of blood T cell repertoires in COVID-19. The table came from immunoSEQ multiplex PCR; TCRdb's copy has only in-frame clones and leaves some out. The table records 250,000 or so clones, around 91% of them present only once. The sequencing sample was made of peripheral blood. The receptor's source is a woman in her fifties or sixties with COVID-19, enrolled during active disease.

This chain's CDR3 is CASSGTGEIETQYF. CDR3 coding DNA: TGTGCCAGCAGCGGGACAGGGGAGATAGAGACCCAGTACTTC. The chain uses TRBV7-9 and TRBJ2-5, with 10 bases identical to TRBD1. V shed 5 bases and J 4 bases; nucleotides not matched to a gene: 4. There are 14 residues in the CDR3. Germline V gene lookup returns CDR1 SEHNR and CDR2 FQNEAQ (reference sequence).